This T cell receptor beta chain was recorded in a study of OX40 agonist ivuxolimab in advanced cancers. For the study at large: Ivuxolimab, an antibody that agonizes OX40 (CD134), was administered to the patients. One hepatocellular carcinoma and a couple of cutaneous melanoma patients partially responded. The eligibility criteria allowed prior anti-PD-1, anti-PD-L1 or anti-CTLA-4 therapy, and around 38% had some.

Only in-frame clones appear in the TCRdb table, and some are missing; sequencing was by immunoSEQ multiplex PCR. The sample yields around 120,000 clones, 75% to 90% seen once. Autoimmune disease history or systemic immunosuppression barred patients. The material was CD4+ or CD8+ T cells sorted from blood, obtained in a trial of the OX40 agonist ivuxolimab. This receptor was obtained from an adult with an advanced solid tumor such as melanoma, head and neck, liver or kidney cancer.

CDR3 bases: TGTGCCAGCAGTGAAATGACCTCTTGGGAGACCCAGTACTTC. Translation: CASSEMTSWETQYF. This chain uses TRBV6-1 with TRBJ2-5; D not resolved. This CDR3 has 14 amino acids. V was trimmed by 2 bases and J by 5 bases, leaving 12 bases between them. Germline V lookup: CDR1 MNHNS, CDR2 SASEGT.